The T cell receptor (beta chain) described here comes from a study of Ad26.COV2.S vaccination and SARS-CoV-2 variants. Study-wide context: Each vaccinee took Ad26.COV2.S intramuscularly, once or twice 56 days apart.

Findings and limits, study-wide: Marked by substantial breadth, spike-specific CD8+ and CD4+ T cell responses were reportedly seen after vaccination. Similar non-spike TCR breadth was seen in vaccine and placebo recipients.

The repertoire was sequenced with immunoSEQ multiplex PCR; TCRdb's copy has only in-frame clones and lacks some. The sample holds around 300,000 clones, approximately 86% seen once. Worth noting for this clone: What it binds is not known.

Treatment here: 15 to 20 received Ad26.COV2.S at low or high dose, single or two shots; about 5 received placebo; per-sample allocation not given. Sampling happened 63 days after the first vaccine or placebo injection. In Boston, the donor was an adult between 18-55 years of age. This CDR3 comprises 16 residues. The V and J ends lost 5 bases and 3 bases respectively, with 17 bases between them. From germline, CDR1 is SGHTA and CDR2 FQGNSA. The receptor was derived from a person aged 18 to 59 who received the Ad26.COV2.S COVID-19 vaccine or a placebo. V usage is TRBV7-2 and J usage is TRBJ2-4, with TRBD1 as a possible D gene (6 bases). The material sequenced was peripheral blood, taken in a trial of Ad26.COV2.S vaccine versus placebo. This CDR3 reads CASSRTGREVKNIQYF. Written as DNA, the CDR3 is TGTGCCAGCAGCCGCACAGGGAGAGAAGTCAAAAACATTCAGTACTTC.